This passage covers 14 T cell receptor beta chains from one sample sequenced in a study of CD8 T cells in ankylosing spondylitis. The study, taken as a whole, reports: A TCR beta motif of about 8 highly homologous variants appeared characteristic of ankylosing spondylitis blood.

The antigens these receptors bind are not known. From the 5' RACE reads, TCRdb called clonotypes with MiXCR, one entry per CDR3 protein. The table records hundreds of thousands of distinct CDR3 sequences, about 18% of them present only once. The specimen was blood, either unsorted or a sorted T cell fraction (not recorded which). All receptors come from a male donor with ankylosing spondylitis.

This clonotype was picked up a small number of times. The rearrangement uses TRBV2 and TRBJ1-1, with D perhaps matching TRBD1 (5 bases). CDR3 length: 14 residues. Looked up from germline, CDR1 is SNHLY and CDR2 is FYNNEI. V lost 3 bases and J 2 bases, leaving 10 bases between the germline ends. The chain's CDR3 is CASSDPDRNTEAFF. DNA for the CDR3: TGTGCCAGCAGTGACCCCGACAGAAACACTGAAGCTTTCTTT.

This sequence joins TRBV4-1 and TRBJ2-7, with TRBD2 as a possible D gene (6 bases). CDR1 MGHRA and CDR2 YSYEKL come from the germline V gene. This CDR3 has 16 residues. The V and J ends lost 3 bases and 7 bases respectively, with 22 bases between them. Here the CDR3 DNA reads TGCGCCAGCAGCCAGGGAATTTTGGCTAGCGCATCAGAGCAGTACTTC. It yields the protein CASSQGILASASEQYF.

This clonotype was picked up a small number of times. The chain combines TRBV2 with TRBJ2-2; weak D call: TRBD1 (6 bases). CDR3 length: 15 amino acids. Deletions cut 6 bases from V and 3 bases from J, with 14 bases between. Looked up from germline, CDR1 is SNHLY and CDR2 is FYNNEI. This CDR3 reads CASSPTGVYTGELFF. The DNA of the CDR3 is TGTGCCAGCAGCCCGACAGGCGTCTACACCGGGGAGCTGTTTTTT. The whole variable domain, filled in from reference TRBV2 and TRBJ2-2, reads EPEVTQTPSHQVTQMGQEVILRCVPISNHLYFYWYRQILGQKVEFLVSFYNNEISEKSEIFDDQFSVERPDGSNFTLKIRSTKLEDSAMYFCASSPTGVYTGELFFGEGSRLTVL.

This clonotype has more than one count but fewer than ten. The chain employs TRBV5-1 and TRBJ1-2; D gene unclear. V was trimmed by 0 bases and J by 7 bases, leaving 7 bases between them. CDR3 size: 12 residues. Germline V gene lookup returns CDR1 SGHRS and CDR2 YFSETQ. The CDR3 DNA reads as TGCGCCAGCAGCTTGGAAGGGTCTGGCTACACCTTC. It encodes CASSLEGSGYTF.

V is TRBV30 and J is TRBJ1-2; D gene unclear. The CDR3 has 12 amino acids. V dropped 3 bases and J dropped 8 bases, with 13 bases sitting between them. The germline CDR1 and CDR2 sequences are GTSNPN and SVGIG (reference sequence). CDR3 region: CAWSVDPAGYTF. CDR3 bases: TGTGCCTGGAGCGTGGACCCCGCAGGCTACACCTTC.

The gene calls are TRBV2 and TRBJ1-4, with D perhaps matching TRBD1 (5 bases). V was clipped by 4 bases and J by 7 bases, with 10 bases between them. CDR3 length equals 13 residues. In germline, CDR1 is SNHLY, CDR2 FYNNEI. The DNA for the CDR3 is TGTGCCAGCAGTGGGGAGGGGTTTGAAAAACTGTTTTTT. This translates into CASSGEGFEKLFF.

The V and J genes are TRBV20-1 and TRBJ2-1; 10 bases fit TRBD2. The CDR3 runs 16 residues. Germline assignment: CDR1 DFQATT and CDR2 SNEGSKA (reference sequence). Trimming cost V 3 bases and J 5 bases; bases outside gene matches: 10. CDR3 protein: CSASRLAGGEDNEQFF. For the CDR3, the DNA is TGCAGTGCTAGTCGCTTAGCGGGAGGAGAGGACAATGAGCAGTTCTTC.

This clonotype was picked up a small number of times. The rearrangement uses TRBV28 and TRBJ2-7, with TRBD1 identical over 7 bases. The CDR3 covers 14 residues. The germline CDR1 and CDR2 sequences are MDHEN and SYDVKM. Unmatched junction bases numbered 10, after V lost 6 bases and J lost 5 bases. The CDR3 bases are TGTGCCAGCAGATCCGCAGGGGGAGAGAACGAGCAGTACTTC. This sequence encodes CASRSAGGENEQYF.

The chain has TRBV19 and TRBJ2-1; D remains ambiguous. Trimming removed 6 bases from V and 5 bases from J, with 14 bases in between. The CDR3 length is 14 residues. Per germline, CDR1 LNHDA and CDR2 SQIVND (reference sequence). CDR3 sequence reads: CASRRGQVDNEQFF. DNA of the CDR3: TGTGCCAGTAGGCGTGGGCAGGTCGACAATGAGCAGTTCTTC.

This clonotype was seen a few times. CDR3 DNA: TGTGCCAGCACCGTTTGGGGGGTCCACGAGCAGTACTTC. Protein: CASTVWGVHEQYF. The chain carries TRBV28 and TRBJ2-7; a possible D gene is TRBD2 (6 bases). The germline gives CDR1 MDHEN, CDR2 SYDVKM. Between the trimmed V and J ends, which lost 7 bases and 5 bases, there was a span of 15 bases. The CDR3 runs 13 residues.

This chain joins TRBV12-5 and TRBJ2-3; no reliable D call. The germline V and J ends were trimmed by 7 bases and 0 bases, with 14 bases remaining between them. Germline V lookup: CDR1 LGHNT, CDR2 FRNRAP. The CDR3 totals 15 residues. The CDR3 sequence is CASDSSTASTDTQYF. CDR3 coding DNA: TGTGCTAGTGATTCTTCGACGGCGAGCACAGATACGCAGTATTTT.

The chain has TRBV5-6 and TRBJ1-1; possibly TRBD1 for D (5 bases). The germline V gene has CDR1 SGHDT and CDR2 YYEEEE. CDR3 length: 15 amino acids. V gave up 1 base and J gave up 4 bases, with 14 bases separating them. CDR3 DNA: TGTGCCAGCAGCTTGTTCGTAGCGGGGGGCACTGAAGCTTTCTTT. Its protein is CASSLFVAGGTEAFF.

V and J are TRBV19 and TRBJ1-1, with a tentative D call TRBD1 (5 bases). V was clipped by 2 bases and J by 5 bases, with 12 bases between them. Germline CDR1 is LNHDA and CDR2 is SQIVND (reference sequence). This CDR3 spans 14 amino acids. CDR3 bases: TGTGCCAGTAGTATAATTGAGGGACCAACTGAAGCTTTCTTT. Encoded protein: CASSIIEGPTEAFF.

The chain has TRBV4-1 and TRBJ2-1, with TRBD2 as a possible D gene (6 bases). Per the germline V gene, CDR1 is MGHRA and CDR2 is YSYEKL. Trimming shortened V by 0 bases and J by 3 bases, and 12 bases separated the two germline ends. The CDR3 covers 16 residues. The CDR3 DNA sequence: TGCGCCAGCAGCCAAGAGATGGCGGACTACTACAATGAGCAGTTCTTC. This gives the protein CASSQEMADYYNEQFF.